This T cell receptor (beta chain) was sequenced in a study of cytomegalovirus exposure and HLA in healthy donors. Regarding this clone: The antigen remains unidentified.

V lost 5 bases, J lost 4 bases, and 10 bases stayed unmatched. CDR3 length: 18 amino acids. Germline V gives CDR1 SGHDT, CDR2 YYEEEE. Vbeta (60) and Jbeta (13) primers were used in the PCR. Measured with immunoSEQ multiplex PCR; TCRdb has only the in-frame clones, and not every one. The repertoire holds 120,000 to 150,000 clones, with roughly 85% as singletons. General study results and limits: The authors later found TCR association rates varying by HLA locus, with DRB1 most and HLA-C fewest. The classifier reportedly diagnosed cytomegalovirus status with high sensitivity and specificity.

This chain connects TRBV5-6 to TRBJ2-3; TRBD2 matches 16 bases. The sequencing sample was made of PBMCs. This TCR was sampled from a male donor in good health and CMV-seronegative. The CDR3 DNA sequence: TGTGCCAGCAGTCGTCCGGGACTAGCGGGGGGGCGCGCAGATACGCAGTATTTT. Residues: CASSRPGLAGGRADTQYF.